The following is a TCR beta chain sequence with its context. Its specificity is unknown. This table comes from immunoSEQ multiplex PCR, and its TCRdb copy is limited to in-frame clones, with some not included. The sample records more than 2,000 clones, roughly 14% being singletons. The sample is drawn from a study of tumour-infiltrating T cells in Burkitt lymphoma. About the study: All epidemiological Burkitt lymphoma subtypes were represented in the cohort. Survival, overall and progression-free, tracked with productive clonality. Study-level points and caveats: Several public clonotypes recurred in numerous Burkitt lymphoma patients.

Losses at the gene ends were 7 bases for V and 5 bases for J; bases not matched to a gene: 14. Germline assignment: CDR1 SNHLY and CDR2 FYNNEI. CDR3 size: 17 residues. The sample taken for sequencing was tumor tissue. The sequence was collected from a human donor with Burkitt lymphoma. This rearrangement joins TRBV2 to TRBJ2-1; 10 nucleotides line up with TRBD2. The CDR3 reads CASTNEGASGGHNEQFF. CDR3 sequence (DNA): TGTGCCAGCACTAACGAGGGGGCTAGCGGGGGCCACAATGAGCAGTTCTTC.